This T cell receptor (beta chain) was sequenced for a study of T cell responses to AZD1222 COVID-19 vaccine. Findings of the study overall: Seropositive at baseline were only a handful of AZD1222 recipients.

Only in-frame clones appear in the TCRdb table, and some are missing; sequencing was by immunoSEQ multiplex PCR. This sample carries about 130,000 clones, 70% to 90% of them seen once, and the ten largest clones take more than 7%. CDR1 and CDR2 from the germline V gene are MGHRA and YSYEKL. The CDR3 contains 18 residues. After removal of 5 bases from V and 0 bases from J, the junction contained 13 bases not matched to a gene. On this clone itself: Antigen: not known.

The chain couples TRBV4-1 to TRBJ1-3; 7 nucleotides agree with TRBD1. This sequence was found in an adult in good health. This material consisted of peripheral blood, taken on day 0 of AZD1222 vaccination. The CDR3 DNA follows: TGCGCCAGCAGCTTAACGACGCCGGGACAGCTCTCTGGAAACACCATATATTTT. It codes for CASSLTTPGQLSGNTIYF.